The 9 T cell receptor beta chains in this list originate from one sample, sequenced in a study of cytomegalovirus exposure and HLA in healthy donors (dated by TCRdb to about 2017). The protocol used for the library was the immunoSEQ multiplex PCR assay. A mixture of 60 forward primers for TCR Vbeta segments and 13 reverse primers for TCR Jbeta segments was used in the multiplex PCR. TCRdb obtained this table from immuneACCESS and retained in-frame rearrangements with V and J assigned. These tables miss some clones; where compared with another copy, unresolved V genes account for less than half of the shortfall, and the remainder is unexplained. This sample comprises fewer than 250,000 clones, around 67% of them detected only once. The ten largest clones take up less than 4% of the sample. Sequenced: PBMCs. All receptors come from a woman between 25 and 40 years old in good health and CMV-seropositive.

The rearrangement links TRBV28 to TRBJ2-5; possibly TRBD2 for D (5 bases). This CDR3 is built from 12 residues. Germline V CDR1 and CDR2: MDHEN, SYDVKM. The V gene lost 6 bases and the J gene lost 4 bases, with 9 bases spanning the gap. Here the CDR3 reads CASRTAGETQYF. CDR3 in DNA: TGTGCCAGCAGGACGGCGGGAGAGACCCAGTACTTC.

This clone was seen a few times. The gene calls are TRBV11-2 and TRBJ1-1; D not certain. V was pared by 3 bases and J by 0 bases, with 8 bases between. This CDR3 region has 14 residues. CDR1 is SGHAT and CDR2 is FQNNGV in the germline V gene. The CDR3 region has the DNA TGTGCCAGCAGCTTCGGGTCTATGAACACTGAAGCTTTCTTT. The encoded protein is CASSFGSMNTEAFF.

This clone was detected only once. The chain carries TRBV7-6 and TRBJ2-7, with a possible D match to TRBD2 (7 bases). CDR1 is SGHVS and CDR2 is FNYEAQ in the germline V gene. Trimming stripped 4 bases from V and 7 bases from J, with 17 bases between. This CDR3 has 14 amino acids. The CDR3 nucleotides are TGTGCCAGCAGCTCACGGGGGCGGGAGCGAGAGCAGTACTTC. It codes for CASSSRGREREQYF.

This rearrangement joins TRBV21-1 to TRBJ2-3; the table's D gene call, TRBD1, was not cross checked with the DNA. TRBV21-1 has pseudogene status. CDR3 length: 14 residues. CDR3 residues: CASSKAQGPDTQYF. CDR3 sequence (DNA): TGTGCCAGCAGCAAAGCGCAGGGCCCAGATACGCAGTATTTT.

The CDR3 DNA is TGTGCCAGCAGTTACTCGGGAAGCGCGAGTGAGCAGTTCTTC. Translation gives CASSYSGSASEQFF. The J gene is TRBJ2-1, the V gene TRBV27; weak D call: TRBD2 (5 bases). V lost 4 bases, J lost 9 bases, and 16 bases lay in between. Germline V lookup: CDR1 MNHEY, CDR2 SMNVEV (reference sequence). The CDR3 is 14 residues long.

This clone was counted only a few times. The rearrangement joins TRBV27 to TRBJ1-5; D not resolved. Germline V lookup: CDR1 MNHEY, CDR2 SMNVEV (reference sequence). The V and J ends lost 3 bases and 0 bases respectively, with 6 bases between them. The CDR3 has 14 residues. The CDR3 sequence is CASSLAVSNQPQHF. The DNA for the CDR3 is TGTGCCAGCAGTTTGGCCGTTAGCAATCAGCCCCAGCATTTT.

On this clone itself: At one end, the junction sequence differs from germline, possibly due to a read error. In nucleotides, the CDR3 is TGTGCCAGCAGATTAGGGGGAGGTCAAGAGACCCAGTACTTC. Amino acid sequence: CASRLGGGQETQYF. The chain carries TRBV7-9 and TRBJ2-5, with D perhaps assigned TRBD1 or TRBD2 (6 bases each). CDR1 is SEHNR, CDR2 FQNEAQ, per germline (reference sequence). This CDR3 is 14 amino acids long.

For the CDR3, the DNA is TGCGCCAGCAGCCATGGAGGAAGGAGGGGCTACGAGCAGTACTTC. Translating gives CASSHGGRRGYEQYF. The chain carries TRBV4-1 and TRBJ2-7, with D perhaps matching TRBD2 (6 bases). Germline V gives CDR1 MGHRA, CDR2 YSYEKL. CDR3 size: 15 residues. V lost 3 bases to trimming and J lost 3 bases, with 15 bases between them.

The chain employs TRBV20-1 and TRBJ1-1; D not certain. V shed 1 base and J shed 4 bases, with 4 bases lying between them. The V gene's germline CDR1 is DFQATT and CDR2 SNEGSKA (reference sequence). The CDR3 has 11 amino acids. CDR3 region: CSARGVTEAFF. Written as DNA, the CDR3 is TGCAGTGCTAGAGGAGTCACTGAAGCTTTCTTT.